One and the same sample provided the 10 T cell receptor beta chains below, sequenced in a study of blood T cell repertoires in COVID-19. Assay: immunoSEQ multiplex PCR; the TCRdb copy retains only in-frame clones and omits some. The sample has a few hundred thousand clones, 75% to 90% seen once. Sequencing was performed on PBMCs or T cells enriched from blood (not recorded which). Source of these receptors: a woman in her late teens or twenties who had recovered from COVID-19.

V usage is TRBV14 and J usage is TRBJ1-1; TRBD1 aligns across 8 bases. V gave up 4 bases and J gave up 1 base; unmatched junction bases: 8. Looked up from germline, CDR1 is SGHDN and CDR2 is FVKESK. The CDR3 totals 16 residues. The CDR3 is CASSLRTGRPNTEAFF. The CDR3 bases are TGTGCCAGCAGCCTCCGGACAGGGCGCCCGAACACTGAAGCTTTCTTT.

The V and J genes are TRBV14 and TRBJ1-5; weak D call: TRBD1 (6 bases). CDR1 SGHDN and CDR2 FVKESK come from the germline V gene. The CDR3 has 16 amino acids. V shed 4 bases and J shed 6 bases, with 19 bases lying between them. CDR3 region: CASSRQGQDLGQPQHF. The CDR3 region has the DNA TGTGCCAGCAGCCGCCAGGGACAAGATCTAGGTCAGCCCCAGCATTTT. Filled out from reference TRBV14 and TRBJ1-5, the complete variable domain reads EAGVTQFPSHSVIEKGQTVTLRCDPISGHDNLYWYRRVMGKEIKFLLHFVKESKQDESGMPNNRFLAERTGGTYSTLKVQPAELEDSGVYFCASSRQGQDLGQPQHFGDGTRLSIL.

There are a few counts of this clone. Here the CDR3 reads CAIRRDNSYEQYF. For the CDR3, the DNA is TGTGCCATCAGACGGGACAACTCCTACGAGCAGTACTTC. The V call is TRBV10-3, the J call TRBJ2-7; D is possibly TRBD1 (6 bases). Per the germline V gene, CDR1 is ENHRY and CDR2 is SYGVKD. Trimming stripped 6 bases from V and 0 bases from J, with 9 bases between. This CDR3 region has 13 residues.

This rearrangement joins TRBV28 to TRBJ2-3; perhaps TRBD2 as D (7 bases). Trimming took 6 bases from V and 4 from J, leaving 14 bases between them. CDR3 length equals 14 residues. Germline values: CDR1 MDHEN, CDR2 SYDVKM. In DNA form, the CDR3 reads TGTGCCAGCAGCTCCGGGGGGCGGGCAGATACGCAGTATTTT. It is translated as CASSSGGRADTQYF. Complete variable domain (other parts from reference TRBV28 and TRBJ2-3): DVKVTQSSRYLVKRTGEKVFLECVQDMDHENMFWYRQDPGLGLRLIYFSYDVKMKEKGDIPEGYSVSREKKERFSLILESASTNQTSMYLCASSSGGRADTQYFGPGTRLTVL.

DNA for the CDR3: TGTGCCAGCAGTGAAGCATGGGAGGAGACCCAGTACTTC. Translating it yields CASSEAWEETQYF. The genes are TRBV2 and TRBJ2-5; a weak D match, TRBD2 (5 bases). In germline, CDR1 is SNHLY, CDR2 FYNNEI. There are 13 residues in the CDR3. V was clipped by 0 bases and J by 5 bases, with 7 bases between them.

This clone came up a few times. The chain combines TRBV19 with TRBJ2-1; D might be TRBD1 (6 bases). Trimming took off 2 bases at V and 10 bases at J, with 6 bases between the two ends. CDR1 LNHDA and CDR2 SQIVND come from the germline V gene (reference sequence). The CDR3 totals 11 residues. This chain's CDR3 is CASSIQGEQFF. CDR3 in DNA: TGTGCCAGTAGTATACAGGGGGAGCAGTTCTTC. The complete variable domain, with remaining parts taken from reference TRBV19 and TRBJ2-1, reads DGGITQSPKYLFRKEGQNVTLSCEQNLNHDAMYWYRQDPGQGLRLIYYSQIVNDFQKGDIAEGYSVSREKKESFPLTVTSAQKNPTAFYLCASSIQGEQFFGPGTRLTVL.

V usage is TRBV7-9 and J usage is TRBJ2-2, with 7 bases fitting TRBD2. V lost 4 bases, J lost 7 bases, and 6 bases stayed unmatched. Germline V gene data show CDR1 as SEHNR and CDR2 as FQNEAQ (reference sequence). The CDR3 consists of 14 residues. The DNA of the CDR3 is TGTGCCAGCAGCTCGGCGGGGGACGGCGGGGAGCTGTTTTTT. Protein: CASSSAGDGGELFF.

The V call is TRBV7-9, the J call TRBJ1-2; D remains ambiguous. There are 15 residues in the CDR3. CDR1 is SEHNR and CDR2 is FQNEAQ in the germline V gene (reference sequence). V lost 4 bases and J 4 bases, leaving 16 bases between the germline ends. The CDR3 DNA sequence: TGTGCCAGCAGCTCTCAGACTAACAGTCTCTATGGCTACACCTTC. The encoded protein is CASSSQTNSLYGYTF.

V and J are TRBV19 and TRBJ1-5, with 7 bases matching TRBD1. CDR3 length: 15 residues. The J segment lost 4 bases and the V segment lost 4 bases, leaving 7 bases of the junction unmatched. Looked up from germline, CDR1 is LNHDA and CDR2 is SQIVND (reference sequence). The CDR3 reads CASSSDRVGNQPQHF. CDR3 sequence (DNA): TGTGCCAGTAGTAGTGACAGGGTCGGGAATCAGCCCCAGCATTTT.

The chain is built from TRBV28 and TRBJ2-5; TRBD1 matches 7 bases. The CDR3 runs 15 residues. Germline lookup yields CDR1 MDHEN and CDR2 SYDVKM. Germline trimming cut 6 bases from V and 5 bases from J; bases unmatched to any gene: 12. CDR3 DNA sequence: TGTGCCAGCAGCCCCTTCAGGGGGATGTTGGAGACCCAGTACTTC. This gives the protein CASSPFRGMLETQYF.